These 8 T cell receptor beta chains came from one sample sequenced in a study of shared clonotypes between healthy human individuals. Generated by immunoSEQ multiplex PCR, the TCRdb table keeps only in-frame clones and is missing some. The sample has about 700,000 clones; 92% are singletons. Positive CCR7 selection of CD45RO-negative cells yielded the naive CD8 cells, and terminally differentiated effector memory CD45RA+ cells were excluded. The sequenced sample was naive CD8+ T cells sorted from blood. These TCRs come from a man between 25 and 39 years old in good health.

The chain joins TRBV19 to TRBJ2-1; D gene ambiguous. CDR1 and CDR2 (germline): LNHDA, SQIVND (reference sequence). CDR3 length equals 15 residues. Trimming shortened V by 3 bases and J by 16 bases, and 25 bases separated the two germline ends. CDR3 sequence reads: CASSMVADLYPRQFF. In DNA form, the CDR3 reads TGTGCCAGTAGTATGGTGGCGGATTTGTATCCACGGCAATTCTTC.

The chain combines TRBV6-5 with TRBJ2-7, with a possible D match to TRBD1 (5 bases). The CDR3 has 13 amino acids. V lost 0 bases and J 6 bases, leaving 9 bases between the germline ends. Germline lookup yields CDR1 MNHEY and CDR2 SVGAGI. The CDR3 DNA follows: TGTGCCAGCAGTTACTCACAGGTTCGCGAGCAGTACTTC. Protein sequence: CASSYSQVREQYF.

This clone was detected once. The rearrangement uses TRBV20-1 and TRBJ2-1; D remains ambiguous. The V gene's germline CDR1 is DFQATT and CDR2 SNEGSKA (reference sequence). The CDR3 loop spans 11 amino acids. Trimming removed 5 bases at V and 8 bases at J, with 10 bases between. CDR3 in amino acids: CSAPMGDEQFF. DNA for the CDR3: TGCAGTGCTCCTATGGGCGATGAGCAGTTCTTC.

The chain employs TRBV6-5 and TRBJ2-1; 7 nucleotides match TRBD2. Trimming removed 5 bases from V and 4 bases from J; junction bases left unmatched: 8. CDR1 and CDR2 from the germline V gene are MNHEY and SVGAGI. This CDR3 is 15 amino acids long. DNA of the CDR3: TGTGCCAGCAGTCGATACCGGGACTATTACAATGAGCAGTTCTTC. Translating gives CASSRYRDYYNEQFF.

This sequence joins TRBV7-9 and TRBJ1-1, with D unresolved. V lost 4 bases and J 5 bases, leaving 5 bases between the germline ends. The V gene's germline CDR1 is SEHNR and CDR2 FQNEAQ (reference sequence). This CDR3 region has 11 residues. The CDR3 DNA sequence: TGTGCCAGCAGCTCTGGTACTGAAGCTTTCTTT. As protein: CASSSGTEAFF.

This clone appeared a single time. This sequence joins TRBV4-1 and TRBJ2-5; possibly TRBD2 for D (7 bases). This CDR3 has 16 residues. The V gene's germline CDR1 is MGHRA and CDR2 YSYEKL. V lost 3 bases, J lost 2 bases, and 16 bases lay in between. CDR3 nucleotides: TGCGCCAGCAGCCACTTGTGGGGGGGCCAACAAGAGACCCAGTACTTC. Amino acids: CASSHLWGGQQETQYF.

This rearrangement joins TRBV28 to TRBJ2-2; no definite D call. The CDR3 contains 11 residues. V was clipped by 10 bases and J by 7 bases, with 10 bases between them. Germline V CDR1 and CDR2: MDHEN, SYDVKM. CDR3 region: CATSLGGELFF. The CDR3 bases are TGTGCCACTTCATTGGGCGGGGAGCTGTTTTTT.

Notes on this clone: Other DNA sequences in this specimen translate into the identical CDR3. This chain joins TRBV29-1 and TRBJ2-7; 9 bases agree with TRBD2. CDR3 size: 14 residues. Germline lookup yields CDR1 SQVTM and CDR2 ANQGSEA. V gave up 0 bases and J gave up 4 bases; unmatched junction bases: 4. CDR3 amino acids: CSVEDRREGYEQYF. CDR3 DNA sequence: TGCAGCGTTGAAGATCGGCGGGAGGGGTACGAGCAGTACTTC.